Below are 32 T cell receptor beta chains sequenced from a single sample in a study of T cells after yellow fever vaccination. TCRdb processed the 5' RACE reads anew with MiXCR; each CDR3 protein has one entry. This sample carries 200,000 to 300,000 distinct CDR3 sequences, about 3.5% of them seen once, and the ten largest clones take under 20%. The material sequenced was PBMCs, taken 15 days after the yellow fever booster vaccination. The receptors come from a man aged 18 to 29 who received the YFV17D yellow fever vaccine.

This clonotype was seen ten or more times. The V and J genes are TRBV7-8 and TRBJ2-5; TRBD2 matches 8 bases. Trimming at V came to 7 bases and at J to 10 bases, leaving 17 bases not matched to a gene. Germline V gene lookup returns CDR1 SGHVS and CDR2 FQNEAQ. This CDR3 has 15 residues. DNA of the CDR3: TGTGCCAGCATCCCGTCGAGATTAGCGGGGTTCGACCAGTACTTC. Translated, it gives CASIPSRLAGFDQYF.

The sample holds many counts of this clonotype. The chain carries TRBV6-2 or TRBV6-3 and TRBJ1-5; tentatively, D is TRBD1 (5 bases). Per the germline V gene, CDR1 is MNHEY and CDR2 is SVGEGT. The V end was cut by 8 bases, the J end by 2 bases, with 13 bases between. This CDR3 has 14 residues. The CDR3 spells CASCAGSGNQPQHF. CDR3 DNA sequence: TGTGCCAGCTGTGCAGGGAGCGGCAATCAGCCCCAGCATTTT.

This clonotype was counted many times. J is TRBJ2-7 and V is TRBV7-9; 11 bases align to TRBD1. The CDR3 covers 18 residues. Trimming at V came to 5 bases and at J to 3 bases, leaving 15 bases not matched to a gene. Germline V gene lookup returns CDR1 SEHNR and CDR2 FQNEAQ (reference sequence). CDR3 coding DNA: TGTGCCAGCAGCCAAGTGGAAGTGGACAGGGGGCATTACTACGAGCAGTACGTC. Protein: CASSQVEVDRGHYYEQYV.

This clonotype came up many times. The chain links TRBV5-4 to TRBJ2-5, with D perhaps TRBD1 (6 bases). Trimming stripped 9 bases from V and 4 bases from J, with 16 bases between. Germline V gene lookup returns CDR1 SGHNT and CDR2 YYREEE (reference sequence). The CDR3 extends over 13 amino acids. Written as DNA, the CDR3 is TGTGCCACGGGGACCCAAGGGGGAGAGACCCAGTACTTC. This codes for CATGTQGGETQYF.

Many counts were recorded for this clonotype. This CDR3 reads CASSFPPGQGDEKLFF. For the CDR3, the DNA is TGTGCCAGCAGCTTTCCCCCCGGACAGGGGGATGAAAAACTGTTTTTT. The chain joins TRBV11-2 to TRBJ1-4; 10 bases match TRBD1. The CDR3 spans 16 residues. The germline V gene has CDR1 SGHAT and CDR2 FQNNGV. J was trimmed by 6 bases and V by 3 bases; bases with no gene match: 7.

This clonotype was seen many times. The chain is built from TRBV4-1 and TRBJ1-6; 7 bases are a match to TRBD1. V shed 4 bases and J 5 bases; nucleotides not matched to a gene: 5. The CDR3 runs to 15 residues. From germline, CDR1 is MGHRA and CDR2 YSYEKL. The CDR3 spells CASSLDRADNSPLHF. In nucleotides, the CDR3 is TGCGCCAGCAGCCTCGACAGGGCTGATAATTCACCCCTCCACTTT.

This clonotype was observed at least ten times. This chain joins TRBV20-1 and TRBJ2-1, with 10 positions matching TRBD2. The J segment lost 2 bases and the V segment lost 1 base, leaving 2 bases of the junction unmatched. This CDR3 has 15 residues. The germline V gene has CDR1 DFQATT and CDR2 SNEGSKA (reference sequence). The chain's CDR3 is CSARGSGGAYNEQFF. Written as DNA, the CDR3 is TGCAGTGCTAGAGGGAGCGGGGGGGCCTACAATGAGCAGTTCTTC.

There are many counts of this clonotype. The chain joins TRBV5-6 to TRBJ1-6; D is ambiguous. The CDR3 consists of 15 residues. The V and J ends lost 0 bases and 3 bases respectively, with 7 bases between them. Looked up from germline, CDR1 is SGHDT and CDR2 is YYEEEE. The CDR3 spells CASSLDGYYNSPLHF. As DNA, the CDR3 is TGTGCCAGCAGCTTGGACGGATACTATAATTCACCCCTCCACTTT.

The table lists this clonotype with many counts. CDR3 in amino acids: CSAQRTDHYNSPLHF. For the CDR3, the DNA is TGCAGTGCTCAGAGGACAGACCACTATAATTCACCCCTCCACTTT. The chain carries TRBV20-1 and TRBJ1-6; D might be TRBD1 (6 bases). The CDR3 totals 15 residues. V lost 5 bases and J lost 3, with 14 bases in between. In germline, CDR1 is DFQATT, CDR2 SNEGSKA (reference sequence).

This clonotype appeared many times. The J gene is TRBJ2-7, the V gene TRBV7-2; TRBD2 matches at 7 bases. Germline V gene lookup returns CDR1 SGHTA and CDR2 FQGNSA. CDR3 length: 17 residues. V gave up 2 bases and J gave up 2 bases; unmatched junction bases: 12. CDR3 coding DNA: TGTGCCAGCAGCTTAAAGATGGGATATGGGGGGGCCTACGAGCAGTACGTC. Its protein is CASSLKMGYGGAYEQYV.

This clonotype came up many times. The chain couples TRBV2 to TRBJ1-2; TRBD1 aligns across 8 bases. The germline V gene has CDR1 SNHLY and CDR2 FYNNEI. The CDR3 covers 14 residues. J was trimmed by 8 bases and V by 6 bases; bases with no gene match: 11. CDR3 DNA sequence: TGTGCCAGCAGGTACCACGCGACAGGGGAGGGCTACACCTTC. Amino acid sequence: CASRYHATGEGYTF.

The CDR3 DNA reads as TGTGCCAGTAGTTCTCAACCCCGGGTGCCGGGTGAAGCTTTCTTT. It is translated as CASSSQPRVPGEAFF. This chain joins TRBV19 and TRBJ1-1; D unclear. Deletions cut 5 bases from V and 7 bases from J, with 20 bases between. Germline V CDR1 and CDR2: LNHDA, SQIVND (reference sequence). The length of the CDR3 is 15 residues.

This clonotype was detected ten times or more. This sequence joins TRBV21-1 and TRBJ2-7; the tabulated D call, TRBD1, remains unverified against the DNA. TRBV21-1 is annotated as a pseudogene. This CDR3 region has 20 residues. The CDR3 protein is CASTLKGLRDRDRALYEQYV. CDR3 bases: TGTGCCAGCACCCTTAAAGGTCTGCGAGATCGGGACAGGGCTCTCTACGAGCAGTACGTC.

This clonotype was seen ten or more times. The V call is TRBV5-4, the J call TRBJ1-1, with no clear D. Per the germline V gene, CDR1 is SGHNT and CDR2 is YYREEE (reference sequence). Trimming left V 3 bases short and J 3 bases short, with 12 bases between. The CDR3 consists of 14 residues. This chain's CDR3 is CASSSVGSDTEAFF. The CDR3 DNA reads TGTGCCAGCAGCTCCGTGGGGTCGGACACTGAAGCTTTCTTT.

This clonotype was observed at least ten times. The chain links TRBV5-4 to TRBJ2-5; D possibly corresponds to TRBD1 (6 bases). V was shortened by 4 bases and J by 1 base, with 11 bases between the two germline ends. Germline CDR1 SGHNT, CDR2 YYREEE (reference sequence). The CDR3 consists of 14 residues. CDR3 in amino acids: CASSAQGSQETQYF. The DNA for the CDR3 is TGTGCCAGCAGCGCGCAGGGGTCCCAAGAGACCCAGTACTTC.

This clonotype was recorded many times. This sequence joins TRBV14 and TRBJ1-1; D not resolved. Germline V gives CDR1 SGHDN, CDR2 FVKESK. The length of the CDR3 is 13 residues. Trimming removed 1 base from V and 6 bases from J, with 9 bases in between. CDR3: CASSQGPGAEAFF. The CDR3, as DNA: TGTGCCAGCAGCCAAGGCCCTGGGGCTGAAGCTTTCTTT.

This sequence joins TRBV7-9 and TRBJ2-1; TRBD2 agrees at 10 bases. V shed 6 bases and J 7 bases; nucleotides not matched to a gene: 15. CDR1 is SEHNR and CDR2 is FQNEAQ in the germline V gene (reference sequence). The CDR3 extends over 17 amino acids. Here the CDR3 DNA reads TGTGCCAGCAGTACCCTCATCAGCGGGGGGGCCGGAAATGAGCAGTTCTTC. Translated, it gives CASSTLISGGAGNEQFF.

The rearrangement joins TRBV18 to TRBJ1-1; D unresolved. The CDR3 runs 14 residues. Germline CDR1 and CDR2: KGHSH and LQKENI. V was pared by 0 bases and J by 4 bases, with 9 bases between. DNA for the CDR3: TGTGCCAGCTCACCACCGCGGGGAATCACTGAAGCTTTCTTT. Translating it yields CASSPPRGITEAFF.

This clonotype was recorded at least ten times. The genes are TRBV20-1 and TRBJ2-5, with D possibly being TRBD2 (5 bases). Trimming pared 3 bases from V and 1 base from J, leaving 9 bases between. CDR3 length: 13 amino acids. Germline V gives CDR1 DFQATT, CDR2 SNEGSKA (reference sequence). CDR3 nucleotides: TGCAGTGCTAGTGACTACCTCCAAGAGACCCAGTACTTC. Residues: CSASDYLQETQYF.

This clonotype was counted many times. This chain joins TRBV20-1 and TRBJ2-1; TRBD1 is a possible D gene (6 bases). The V gene lost 0 bases and the J gene lost 8 bases, with 20 bases spanning the gap. Germline V gene sequence: CDR1 DFQATT, CDR2 SNEGSKA (reference sequence). This CDR3 comprises 16 residues. In DNA form, the CDR3 reads TGCAGTGCTAGAGATCGAGACTACAGGGTTAACGATGAGCAGTTCTTC. Translation gives CSARDRDYRVNDEQFF.

This clonotype was detected many times. The chain joins TRBV2 to TRBJ2-1; weak D call: TRBD2 (6 bases). V was trimmed by 8 bases and J by 6 bases, leaving 17 bases between them. This CDR3 is 14 amino acids long. The germline V gene has CDR1 SNHLY and CDR2 FYNNEI. CDR3 nucleotide sequence: TGTGCCAGCGGCTTGGACTACTCACTCAATGAGCAGTTCTTC. Translated: CASGLDYSLNEQFF.

This clonotype showed up many times. CDR3 DNA: TGTGCCAGCAGCCAAATTAGTATCGACGAGCAGTACTTC. This translates into CASSQISIDEQYF. The chain links TRBV3-1 to TRBJ2-7, with no clear D. CDR3 size: 13 residues. The germline V gene encodes CDR1 LGHDT and CDR2 YNNKEL (reference sequence). Trimming shortened V by 2 bases and J by 5 bases, and 10 bases separated the two germline ends.

This clonotype was detected many times. The CDR3 coding sequence is TGTGCCAGCAGCCATCAGCACAGCTCCTACGAGCAGTACTTC. This encodes CASSHQHSSYEQYF. The V and J genes are TRBV3-1 and TRBJ2-7; no clear D. This CDR3 comprises 14 residues. V lost 3 bases and J lost 0, with 9 bases in between. The germline V gene encodes CDR1 LGHDT and CDR2 YNNKEL (reference sequence).

This clonotype was seen many times. The chain carries TRBV10-3 and TRBJ2-3; D call uncertain. V shed 3 bases and J shed 3 bases, with 13 bases lying between them. This CDR3 contains 15 residues. The germline gives CDR1 ENHRY, CDR2 SYGVKD. This CDR3 reads CAISDQALVTDTQYF. The CDR3 DNA follows: TGTGCCATCAGTGATCAAGCGCTAGTAACAGATACGCAGTATTTT.

This clonotype has a count of ten or more. The V call is TRBV25-1, the J call TRBJ2-3; D might be TRBD2 (6 bases). CDR1 MGHDK and CDR2 SYGVNS come from the germline V gene. V was trimmed by 4 bases and J by 5 bases, leaving 22 bases between them. This CDR3 comprises 17 residues. As DNA, the CDR3 is TGTGCCAGCAGTGGGCTAGCTAGCGAAGTGGTGAGAGATACGCAGTATTTT. It specifies CASSGLASEVVRDTQYF.

This clonotype was recorded at least ten times. This sequence joins TRBV20-1 and TRBJ2-7; 8 bases align to TRBD2. CDR1 and CDR2 from the germline V gene are DFQATT and SNEGSKA (reference sequence). This CDR3 spans 18 amino acids. V lost 1 base and J lost 2; bases outside the gene matches: 16. This chain's CDR3 is CSARAPRLAGADPYEQYV. CDR3 DNA sequence: TGCAGTGCTAGAGCCCCCAGGCTAGCGGGTGCTGATCCCTACGAGCAGTACGTC.

At least ten counts were recorded for this clonotype. This rearrangement joins TRBV7-6 to TRBJ2-1; TRBD1 matches 7 bases. V shed 5 bases and J 4 bases; nucleotides not matched to a gene: 11. The CDR3 loop spans 16 amino acids. Looked up from germline, CDR1 is SGHVS and CDR2 is FNYEAQ. This chain's CDR3 is CASSHAGTDEYNEQFF. The DNA for the CDR3 is TGTGCCAGCAGCCATGCCGGGACAGATGAATACAATGAGCAGTTCTTC.

This clonotype was seen many times. The V call is TRBV10-3, the J call TRBJ1-1; no definite D call. The V end lost 7 bases, the J end lost 1 base, and 10 bases lay between the germline ends. The CDR3 totals 13 residues. CDR1 ENHRY and CDR2 SYGVKD come from the germline V gene. CDR3 DNA sequence: TGTGCCATCAAGTGGGAGAAGAACACTGAAGCTTTCTTT. Translation gives CAIKWEKNTEAFF.

This clonotype was seen ten or more times. The genes are TRBV6-1 and TRBJ2-7; D is ambiguous. V shed 1 base and J shed 4 bases, with 8 bases lying between them. The CDR3 is made up of 13 amino acids. CDR1 and CDR2 (germline): MNHNS, SASEGT. CDR3 DNA sequence: TGTGCCAGCAGTGAAGGCGATGGTTACGAGCAGTACTTC. Translated: CASSEGDGYEQYF.

This clonotype was seen many times. The chain joins TRBV7-6 to TRBJ2-6, with 16 bases fitting TRBD2. J was trimmed by 2 bases and V by 5 bases; bases with no gene match: 12. Per germline, CDR1 SGHVS and CDR2 FNYEAQ. The CDR3 length is 21 residues. The CDR3: CASSHRKGLAGGSAGANVLTF. CDR3 nucleotides: TGTGCCAGCAGCCACCGCAAGGGACTAGCGGGGGGGAGTGCTGGGGCCAACGTCCTGACTTTC.

This clonotype has at least ten counts. The chain employs TRBV5-1 and TRBJ1-4; D is unresolved. With 4 bases removed from V and 2 bases from J, the gap between germline ends came to 15 bases. CDR1 SGHRS and CDR2 YFSETQ come from the germline V gene. This CDR3 spans 16 amino acids. CDR3 amino acids: CASSPGGFSTNEKLFF. DNA of the CDR3: TGCGCCAGCAGCCCCGGAGGGTTTTCGACTAATGAAAAACTGTTTTTT.

This clonotype was seen ten or more times. V usage is TRBV7-9 and J usage is TRBJ2-2; TRBD1 matches 8 bases. Germline values: CDR1 SEHNR, CDR2 FQNEAQ (reference sequence). CDR3 length equals 16 residues. The junction had 5 bases not matched to a gene; V was cut back by 5 bases and J by 0 bases. CDR3 residues: CASSRQGPPNTGELFF. In DNA form, the CDR3 reads TGTGCCAGCAGCCGACAGGGGCCCCCGAACACCGGGGAGCTGTTTTTT.